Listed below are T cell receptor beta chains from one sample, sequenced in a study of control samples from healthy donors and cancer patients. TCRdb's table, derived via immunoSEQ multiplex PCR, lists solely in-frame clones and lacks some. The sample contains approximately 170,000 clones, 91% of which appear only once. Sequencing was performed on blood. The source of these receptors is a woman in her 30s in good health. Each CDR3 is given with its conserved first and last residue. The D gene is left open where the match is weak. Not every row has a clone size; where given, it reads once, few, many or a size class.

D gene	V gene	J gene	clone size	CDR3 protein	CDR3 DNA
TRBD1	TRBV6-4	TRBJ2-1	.	CASSEGQSSYNEQFF	TGTGCCAGCAGTGAGGGACAGAGCTCCTACAATGAGCAGTTCTTC
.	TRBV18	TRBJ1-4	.	CASSPRPAINEKLFF	TGTGCCAGCTCACCAAGGCCAGCCATAAATGAAAAACTGTTTTTT
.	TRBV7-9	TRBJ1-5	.	CASSLGLDSNQPQHF	TGTGCCAGCAGCTTAGGTTTAGATAGCAATCAGCCCCAGCATTTT
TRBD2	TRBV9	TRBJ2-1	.	CASSPSGGGYNEQFF	TGTGCCAGCAGCCCTAGCGGGGGTGGCTACAATGAGCAGTTCTTC
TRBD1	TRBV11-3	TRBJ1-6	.	CASSLGQVSPLHF	TGTGCCAGCAGCTTGGGACAGGTCTCACCCCTCCACTTT
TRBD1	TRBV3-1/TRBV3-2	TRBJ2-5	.	CASSPGQGRGETQYF	TGTGCCAGCAGCCCCGGACAGGGGAGGGGGGAGACCCAGTACTTC
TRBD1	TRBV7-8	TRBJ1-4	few	CASSAGGTNEKLFF	TGTGCCAGCAGCGCAGGGGGCACTAATGAAAAACTGTTTTTT
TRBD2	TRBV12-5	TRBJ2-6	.	CASGLVILAGGIGANVLTF	TGTGCTAGTGGTTTGGTTATCCTAGCGGGAGGGATCGGGGCCAACGTCCTGACTTTC
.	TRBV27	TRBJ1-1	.	CASSFLGAEAFF	TGTGCCAGCAGTTTCCTGGGGGCTGAAGCTTTCTTT
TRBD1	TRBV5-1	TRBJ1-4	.	CASSLGDRGNTNEKLFF	TGCGCCAGCAGCTTAGGGGACAGGGGAAACACTAATGAAAAACTGTTTTTT
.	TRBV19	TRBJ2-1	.	CASNDGIEWNEQFF	TGTGCCAGTAATGACGGGATCGAGTGGAATGAGCAGTTCTTC
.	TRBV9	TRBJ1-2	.	CASSADVYGYTF	TGTGCCAGCAGCGCCGACGTCTATGGCTACACCTTC
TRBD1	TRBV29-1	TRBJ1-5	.	CSVAPGGSNQPQHF	TGCAGCGTTGCGCCAGGGGGTAGCAATCAGCCCCAGCATTTT
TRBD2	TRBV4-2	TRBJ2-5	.	CASSQGTSGETQYF	TGTGCCAGCAGCCAAGGGACTAGCGGCGAGACCCAGTACTTC
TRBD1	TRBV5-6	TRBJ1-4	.	CASSLARQGAATNEKLFF	TGTGCCAGCAGCTTGGCGCGACAGGGGGCTGCAACTAATGAAAAACTGTTTTTT
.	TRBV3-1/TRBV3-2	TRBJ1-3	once	CASSGHHTIYF	TGTGCCAGCAGTGGACATCACACCATATATTTT
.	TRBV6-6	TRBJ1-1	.	CASSYSYGGAVEAFF	TGTGCCAGCAGTTACTCGTATGGGGGCGCGGTTGAAGCTTTCTTT
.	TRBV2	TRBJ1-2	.	CASSDYGGYGYTF	TGTGCCAGCAGTGATTACGGCGGCTATGGCTACACCTTC
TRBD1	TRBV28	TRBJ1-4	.	CASSYPGGRNEKLFF	TGTGCCAGCAGTTACCCAGGGGGGAGAAATGAAAAACTGTTTTTT
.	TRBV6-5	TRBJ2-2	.	CASSYAGTGTGELFF	TGTGCCAGCAGTTACGCGGGTACGGGCACCGGGGAGCTGTTTTTT
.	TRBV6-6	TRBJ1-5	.	CASSYPPGRNQPQHF	TGTGCCAGCAGTTACCCCCCAGGGAGGAATCAGCCCCAGCATTTT
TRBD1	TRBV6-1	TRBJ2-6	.	CASSGTGGSGANVLTF	TGTGCCAGCAGTGGGACAGGGGGCTCTGGGGCCAACGTCCTGACTTTC
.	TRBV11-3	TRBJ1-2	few	CASSNGLDGYTF	TGTGCCAGCAGCAACGGGCTAGATGGCTACACCTTC
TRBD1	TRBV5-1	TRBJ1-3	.	CASSDGTGGFGNTIYF	TGCGCCAGCAGCGACGGGACAGGGGGATTTGGAAACACCATATATTTT
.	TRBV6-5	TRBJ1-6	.	CASRNRAFNSPLHF	TGTGCCAGCAGGAACCGGGCCTTTAATTCACCCCTCCACTTT
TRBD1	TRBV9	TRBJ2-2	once	CASSVSQGATGELFF	TGTGCCAGCAGCGTATCACAGGGGGCTACCGGGGAGCTGTTTTTT
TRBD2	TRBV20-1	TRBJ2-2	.	CSASRGLVGTGELFF	TGCAGTGCTAGTCGGGGACTAGTCGGGACCGGGGAGCTGTTTTTT
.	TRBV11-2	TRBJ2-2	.	CASSLAGVGGELFF	TGTGCCAGCAGCTTGGCAGGGGTTGGCGGGGAGCTGTTTTTT
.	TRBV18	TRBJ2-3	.	CASSRQESTDTQYF	TGTGCCAGCTCACGACAGGAAAGCACAGATACGCAGTATTTT
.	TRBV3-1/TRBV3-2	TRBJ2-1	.	CASSQGIDEQFF	TGTGCCAGCAGCCAAGGGATAGATGAGCAGTTCTTC
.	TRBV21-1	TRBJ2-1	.	CASSKCPQDQGINEQFF	TGTGCCAGCAGCAAATGCCCACAGGACCAGGGGATAAATGAGCAGTTCTTC
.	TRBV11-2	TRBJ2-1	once	CASSLGRTNEQFF	TGTGCCAGCAGCTTAGGGAGGACGAATGAGCAGTTCTTC
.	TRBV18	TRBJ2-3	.	CASSPQVQGGTDTQYF	TGTGCCAGCTCACCACAGGTGCAGGGTGGCACAGATACGCAGTATTTT
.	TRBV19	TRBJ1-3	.	CASSIPATSGNTIYF	TGTGCCAGTAGTATCCCCGCAACCTCTGGAAACACCATATATTTT
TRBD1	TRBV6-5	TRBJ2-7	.	CASTTGTGGYYEQYF	TGTGCCAGTACGACCGGGACAGGGGGCTACTACGAGCAGTACTTC
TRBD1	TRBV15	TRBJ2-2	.	CATADRVGSETGELFF	TGTGCCACCGCCGACAGGGTTGGTTCGGAGACCGGGGAGCTGTTTTTT
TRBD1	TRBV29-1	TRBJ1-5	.	CSVQQGDSNQPQHF	TGCAGCGTGCAACAGGGGGATAGCAATCAGCCCCAGCATTTT
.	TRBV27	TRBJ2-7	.	CASSLVYGSSYEQYF	TGTGCCAGCAGTTTAGTATACGGGAGCTCCTACGAGCAGTACTTC
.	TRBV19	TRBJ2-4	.	CASSIWQGGTKNIQYF	TGTGCCAGTAGTATATGGCAGGGTGGGACCAAAAACATTCAGTACTTC
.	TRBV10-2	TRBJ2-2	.	CASSRDGYTGELFF	TGCGCCAGCAGCCGGGACGGGTACACCGGGGAGCTGTTTTTT
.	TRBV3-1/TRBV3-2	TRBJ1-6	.	CASSQGTYNSPLHF	TGTGCCAGCAGCCAAGGGACCTATAATTCACCCCTCCACTTT
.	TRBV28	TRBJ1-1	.	CASSFDQASTEAFF	TGTGCCAGCAGTTTTGACCAGGCGAGCACTGAAGCTTTCTTT
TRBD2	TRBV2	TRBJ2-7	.	CASRKESGLAGYEQYF	TGTGCCAGCAGGAAGGAATCAGGACTAGCGGGGTACGAGCAGTACTTC
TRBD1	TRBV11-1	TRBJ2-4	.	CASSLRDRGYIQYF	TGTGCCAGCAGCTTACGGGACAGGGGTTACATTCAGTACTTC
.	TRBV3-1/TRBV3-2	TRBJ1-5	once	CASSQQGQPQHF	TGTGCCAGCAGCCAACAGGGGCAGCCCCAGCATTTT